This T cell receptor beta chain emerged from a study of blood T cell repertoires in COVID-19. Whole-study context: Samples came from the United States, Italy and Spain, spanning acute and convalescent COVID-19.

Those who participated ranged in age from roughly 18 to 100 years and resided in 20 to 25 US areas. Donors were grouped by their self-reported clinical history. Donors of Cohort 3 who recovered were those that had two negative PCRs, clearance, or symptom resolution. Using immunoSEQ multiplex PCR, the repertoire was profiled, and TCRdb retains in-frame clones only, with some absent. This repertoire shows approximately 250,000 clones, around 89% found once; its top ten account for 4.1%. Germline loops: CDR1 SGHNT, CDR2 YENEEA. V was trimmed by 5 bases and J by 1 base, leaving 18 bases between them. CDR3 length equals 17 residues.

The source material was PBMCs or T cells enriched from blood (not recorded which). The rearrangement links TRBV11-3 to TRBJ2-1, with a possible D match to TRBD2 (6 bases). This clonotype was obtained from a woman aged 25 to 45 who had recovered from COVID-19. CDR3 in DNA: TGTGCCAGCAGCCGCCTAAGCTCGGGAGTGTCCTACAATGAGCAGTTCTTC. Amino acids: CASSRLSSGVSYNEQFF.